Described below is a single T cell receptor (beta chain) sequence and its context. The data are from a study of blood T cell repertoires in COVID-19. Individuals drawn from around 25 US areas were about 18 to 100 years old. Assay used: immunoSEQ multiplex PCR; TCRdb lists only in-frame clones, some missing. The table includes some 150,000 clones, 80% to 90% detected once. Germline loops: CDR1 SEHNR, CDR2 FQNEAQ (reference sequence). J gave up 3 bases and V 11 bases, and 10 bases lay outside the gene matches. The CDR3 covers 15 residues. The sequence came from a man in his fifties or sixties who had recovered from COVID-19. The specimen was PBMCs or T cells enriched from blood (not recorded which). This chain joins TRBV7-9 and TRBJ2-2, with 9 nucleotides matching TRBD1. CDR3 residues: CAGYEGQGYTGELFF. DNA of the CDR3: TGTGCCGGGTATGAGGGACAGGGCTACACCGGGGAGCTGTTTTTT.